This T cell receptor (beta chain) was observed in a study of identical twins. TCRdb re-called the 5' RACE reads through MiXCR, storing one row per CDR3 protein. The profile shows more than 1.5 million distinct CDR3 sequences, about 32% of them singletons. Regarding the study as a whole: Models predicted too little out-of-frame TCR alpha sharing in monozygotic twins. Weaker excess sharing between twins was seen in beta out-of-frame sequences.

Details on this clonotype: Its antigen is unidentified.

This CDR3 spans 16 amino acids. Trimming took 1 base from V and 1 from J, leaving 12 bases between them. Looked up from germline, CDR1 is LGHNA and CDR2 is YNFKEQ. Sequencing used cord blood. The chain uses TRBV4-2 and TRBJ2-3; D might be TRBD2 (5 bases). This sequence originates from a newborn girl in good health. As DNA, the CDR3 is TGTGCCAGCAGCCAAGGTTTCCGGGAAGGCACAGATACGCAGTATTTT. Protein sequence: CASSQGFREGTDTQYF.